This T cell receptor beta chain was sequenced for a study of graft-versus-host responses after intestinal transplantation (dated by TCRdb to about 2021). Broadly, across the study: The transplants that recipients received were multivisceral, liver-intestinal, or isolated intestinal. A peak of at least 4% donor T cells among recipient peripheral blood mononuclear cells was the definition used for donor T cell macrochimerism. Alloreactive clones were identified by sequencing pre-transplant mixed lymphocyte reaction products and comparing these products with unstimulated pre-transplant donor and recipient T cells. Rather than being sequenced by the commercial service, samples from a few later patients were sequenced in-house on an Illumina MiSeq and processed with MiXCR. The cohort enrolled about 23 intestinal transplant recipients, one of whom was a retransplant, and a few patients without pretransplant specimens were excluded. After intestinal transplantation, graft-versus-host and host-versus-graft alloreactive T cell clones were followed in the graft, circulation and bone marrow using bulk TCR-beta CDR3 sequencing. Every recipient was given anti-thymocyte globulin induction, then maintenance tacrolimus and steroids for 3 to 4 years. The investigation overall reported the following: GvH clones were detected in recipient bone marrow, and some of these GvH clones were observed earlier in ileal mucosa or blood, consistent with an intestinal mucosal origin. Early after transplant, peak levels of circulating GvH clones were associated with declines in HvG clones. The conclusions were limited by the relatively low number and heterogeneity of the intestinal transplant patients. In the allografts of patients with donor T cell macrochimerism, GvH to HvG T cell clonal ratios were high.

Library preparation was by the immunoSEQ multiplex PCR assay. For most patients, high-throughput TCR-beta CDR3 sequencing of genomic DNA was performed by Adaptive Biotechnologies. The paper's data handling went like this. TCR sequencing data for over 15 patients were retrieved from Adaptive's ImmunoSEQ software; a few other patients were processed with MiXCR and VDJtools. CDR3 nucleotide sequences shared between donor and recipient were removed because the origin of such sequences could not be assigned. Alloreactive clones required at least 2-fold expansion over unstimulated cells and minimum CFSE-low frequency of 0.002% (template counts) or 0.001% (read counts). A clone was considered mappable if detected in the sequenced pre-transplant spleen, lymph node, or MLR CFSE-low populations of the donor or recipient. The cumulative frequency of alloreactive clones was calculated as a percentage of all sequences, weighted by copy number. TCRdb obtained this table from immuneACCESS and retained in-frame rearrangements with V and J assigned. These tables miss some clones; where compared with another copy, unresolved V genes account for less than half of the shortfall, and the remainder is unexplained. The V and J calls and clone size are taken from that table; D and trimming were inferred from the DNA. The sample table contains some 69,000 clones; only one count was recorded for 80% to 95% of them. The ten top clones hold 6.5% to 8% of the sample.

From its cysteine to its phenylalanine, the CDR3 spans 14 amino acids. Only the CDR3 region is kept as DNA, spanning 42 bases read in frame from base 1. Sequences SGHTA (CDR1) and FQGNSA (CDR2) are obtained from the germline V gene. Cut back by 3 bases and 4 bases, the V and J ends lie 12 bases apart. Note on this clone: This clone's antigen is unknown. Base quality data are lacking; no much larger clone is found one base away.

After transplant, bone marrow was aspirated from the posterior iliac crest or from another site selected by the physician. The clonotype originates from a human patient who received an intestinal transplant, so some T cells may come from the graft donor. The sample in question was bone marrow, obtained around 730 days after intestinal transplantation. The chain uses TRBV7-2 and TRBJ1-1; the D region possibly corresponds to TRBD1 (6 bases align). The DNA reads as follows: TGTGCCAGCAGCTTGACAGGTTTGGGCACTGAAGCTTTCTTT. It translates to CASSLTGLGTEAFF.